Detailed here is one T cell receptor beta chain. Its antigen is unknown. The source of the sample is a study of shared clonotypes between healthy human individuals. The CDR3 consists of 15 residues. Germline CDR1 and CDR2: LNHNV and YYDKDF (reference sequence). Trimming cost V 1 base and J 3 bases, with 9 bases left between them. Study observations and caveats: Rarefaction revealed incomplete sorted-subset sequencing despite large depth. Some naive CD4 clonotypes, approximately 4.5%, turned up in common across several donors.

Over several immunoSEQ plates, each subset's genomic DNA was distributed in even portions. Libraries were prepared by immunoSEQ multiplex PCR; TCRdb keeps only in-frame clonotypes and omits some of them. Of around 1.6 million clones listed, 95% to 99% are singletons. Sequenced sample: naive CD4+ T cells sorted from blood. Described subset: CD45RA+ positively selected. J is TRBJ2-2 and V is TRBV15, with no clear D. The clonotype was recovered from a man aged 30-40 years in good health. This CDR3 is CATSRGLADTGELFF. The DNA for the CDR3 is TGTGCCACCAGCAGAGGGCTCGCGGACACCGGGGAGCTGTTTTTT. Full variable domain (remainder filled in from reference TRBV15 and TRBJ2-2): DAMVIQNPRYQVTQFGKPVTLSCSQTLNHNVMYWYQQKSSQAPKLLFHYYDKDFNNEADTPDNFQSRRPNTSFCFLDIRSPGLGDTAMYLCATSRGLADTGELFFGEGSRLTVL.